These T cell receptor beta chains were read from a single sample in a study of cytomegalovirus exposure and HLA in healthy donors. The method was immunoSEQ multiplex PCR; TCRdb's version includes in-frame clones alone and lacks a portion of them. The sample lists 85,000 to 120,000 clones, roughly 80% occurring once. The sample comprised PBMCs. The receptors come from a man aged 40-49 years in good health and CMV-seronegative. The CDR3 runs from the conserved cysteine through the conserved F or W. Fields, in order: clone size, J gene, V gene, D gene, CDR3 DNA, CDR3 protein. D genes are given only for firm matches. Only some rows state a clone size, as once, few, many or a class for expanded clones.

clone_size: -; j_call: TRBJ2-5; v_call: TRBV7-2; d_call: TRBD2; cdr3_nt: TGTGCCAGCAGCTTAGGGCTAGCGGGGGTACAAGAGACCCAGTACTTC; cdr3_aa: CASSLGLAGVQETQYF
clone_size: -; j_call: TRBJ2-1; v_call: TRBV4-1; d_call: -; cdr3_nt: TGCGCCAGCAGCCTCAACTCGGGCAATGAGCAGTTCTTC; cdr3_aa: CASSLNSGNEQFF
clone_size: -; j_call: TRBJ2-2; v_call: TRBV10-3; d_call: TRBD1; cdr3_nt: TGTGCCATCAGTGGGGACAGGGAAATTAACGCCGGGGAGCTGTTTTTT; cdr3_aa: CAISGDREINAGELFF
clone_size: -; j_call: TRBJ1-6; v_call: TRBV19; d_call: TRBD1; cdr3_nt: TGTGCCAGTAGTATGCAGATCGGGGGACAGGGAAATTCACCCCTCCACTTT; cdr3_aa: CASSMQIGGQGNSPLHF
clone_size: -; j_call: TRBJ2-7; v_call: TRBV6-1; d_call: -; cdr3_nt: TGTGCCAGCAGTGAATCCCGACAGGTAATCTACGAGCAGTACTTC; cdr3_aa: CASSESRQVIYEQYF
clone_size: -; j_call: TRBJ1-6; v_call: TRBV2; d_call: -; cdr3_nt: TGTGCCAGCATAGTGCAGGGGAGGGATTCACCCCTCCACTTT; cdr3_aa: CASIVQGRDSPLHF
clone_size: -; j_call: TRBJ2-3; v_call: TRBV7-3; d_call: -; cdr3_nt: TGTGCCAGCAGCCCCGCAGCGGGCCCGAGCACAGATACGCAGTATTTT; cdr3_aa: CASSPAAGPSTDTQYF
clone_size: -; j_call: TRBJ2-5; v_call: TRBV7-2; d_call: -; cdr3_nt: TGTGCCAGCAGCTTAGTTGGGGCGGAGACCCAGTACTTC; cdr3_aa: CASSLVGAETQYF
clone_size: once; j_call: TRBJ2-7; v_call: TRBV5-6; d_call: TRBD2; cdr3_nt: TGTGCCAGCAGCTTGGCTGGACAGCGGGGGTTCTCCTACGAGCAGTACTTC; cdr3_aa: CASSLAGQRGFSYEQYF
clone_size: -; j_call: TRBJ1-2; v_call: TRBV11-1; d_call: TRBD1; cdr3_nt: TGTGCCAGCAGCCAGGGACGGCAGGGGGCTACCTCCCCTCGCACCTTC; cdr3_aa: CASSQGRQGATSPRTF
clone_size: -; j_call: TRBJ2-1; v_call: TRBV15; d_call: -; cdr3_nt: TGTGCCACCAGCACTCCCCAGGGAATTGGCTCCTACAATGAGCAGTTCTTC; cdr3_aa: CATSTPQGIGSYNEQFF
clone_size: -; j_call: TRBJ1-1; v_call: TRBV4-1; d_call: TRBD1; cdr3_nt: TGCGCCAGCAGCCAGCGGACAGGGGGCAGGGTTTTCTTT; cdr3_aa: CASSQRTGGRVFF
clone_size: -; j_call: TRBJ2-7; v_call: TRBV25-1; d_call: TRBD1; cdr3_nt: TGTGCCAGCAGTGCTTCAGGGACAGGCCGCTACGAGCAGTACTTC; cdr3_aa: CASSASGTGRYEQYF
clone_size: -; j_call: TRBJ2-1; v_call: TRBV7-2; d_call: TRBD2; cdr3_nt: TGTGCCAGCAACCCGCGGGGGGTAGACAATGAGCAGTTCTTC; cdr3_aa: CASNPRGVDNEQFF
clone_size: -; j_call: TRBJ1-2; v_call: TRBV2; d_call: TRBD1; cdr3_nt: TGTGCCAGCAGCGTGCTGAGGGACAGCTATGGCTACACCTTC; cdr3_aa: CASSVLRDSYGYTF
clone_size: few; j_call: TRBJ2-5; v_call: TRBV5-1; d_call: -; cdr3_nt: TGCGCCAGCAGCTTGGGGGGGGGCAGTCAAGAGACCCAGTACTTC; cdr3_aa: CASSLGGGSQETQYF
clone_size: few; j_call: TRBJ2-5; v_call: TRBV5-6; d_call: -; cdr3_nt: TGTGCCAGCAGCTTGAACCCAGGAGAGACCCAGTACTTC; cdr3_aa: CASSLNPGETQYF
clone_size: -; j_call: TRBJ1-2; v_call: TRBV7-8; d_call: -; cdr3_nt: TGTGCCAGCAGCTTAGGGGGGGAGTACTATGGCTACACCTTC; cdr3_aa: CASSLGGEYYGYTF
clone_size: -; j_call: TRBJ1-2; v_call: TRBV7-9; d_call: TRBD1; cdr3_nt: TGTGCCAGCAGCTCCCTAGGACAGGGATCCGACTATGGCTACACCTTC; cdr3_aa: CASSSLGQGSDYGYTF
clone_size: -; j_call: TRBJ1-3; v_call: TRBV19; d_call: -; cdr3_nt: TGTGCCAGCAAACAACAGTATTCTGGAAACACCATATATTTT; cdr3_aa: CASKQQYSGNTIYF
clone_size: -; j_call: TRBJ1-1; v_call: TRBV9; d_call: -; cdr3_nt: TGTGCCAGCAGCGTAGTTCCCCCTACTGAAGCTTTCTTT; cdr3_aa: CASSVVPPTEAFF
clone_size: -; j_call: TRBJ1-5; v_call: TRBV4-1; d_call: -; cdr3_nt: TGCGCCAGCAGCCAACTACCGAATCAGCCCCAGCATTTT; cdr3_aa: CASSQLPNQPQHF
clone_size: -; j_call: TRBJ2-7; v_call: TRBV7-9; d_call: TRBD1; cdr3_nt: TGTGCCAGCAGCCCACGGACAGGGATGAACGAGCAGTACTTC; cdr3_aa: CASSPRTGMNEQYF
clone_size: -; j_call: TRBJ1-3; v_call: TRBV30; d_call: TRBD1; cdr3_nt: TGTGCCTGGAGTAAAAACAGGGGGTCGGGAAACACCATATATTTT; cdr3_aa: CAWSKNRGSGNTIYF
clone_size: -; j_call: TRBJ1-2; v_call: TRBV19; d_call: TRBD1; cdr3_nt: TGTGCCAGTAGTTTACAGGGGCGCGGCTACACCTTC; cdr3_aa: CASSLQGRGYTF
clone_size: -; j_call: TRBJ1-2; v_call: TRBV29-1; d_call: -; cdr3_nt: TGCAGCGTTGAAAGTGGAGGACGGCGTGGCTACACCTTC; cdr3_aa: CSVESGGRRGYTF
clone_size: -; j_call: TRBJ1-2; v_call: TRBV9; d_call: TRBD1; cdr3_nt: TGTGCCAGCAGTGTGACAGGGGACGGCTACACCTTC; cdr3_aa: CASSVTGDGYTF
clone_size: -; j_call: TRBJ1-1; v_call: TRBV7-8; d_call: TRBD1; cdr3_nt: TGTGCCAGCAGCCCAGGGGGACAGAGATACACTGAAGCTTTCTTT; cdr3_aa: CASSPGGQRYTEAFF
clone_size: -; j_call: TRBJ1-2; v_call: TRBV9; d_call: TRBD1; cdr3_nt: TGTGCCAGCTCTAGAAGAGGGGACAGGTACATCTATGGCTACACCTTC; cdr3_aa: CASSRRGDRYIYGYTF
clone_size: -; j_call: TRBJ1-2; v_call: TRBV7-9; d_call: -; cdr3_nt: TGTGCCAGCAGCTTAGAATCTCTCCGTGGCTACACCTTC; cdr3_aa: CASSLESLRGYTF
clone_size: few; j_call: TRBJ2-5; v_call: TRBV13; d_call: -; cdr3_nt: TGTGCCAGCAGCACCCGGGGGGCCGAGACCCAGTACTTC; cdr3_aa: CASSTRGAETQYF
clone_size: -; j_call: TRBJ2-6; v_call: TRBV29-1; d_call: TRBD1; cdr3_nt: TGCAGCGTCGGAGACAGGGGTTCTGGGGCCAACGTCCTGACTTTC; cdr3_aa: CSVGDRGSGANVLTF
clone_size: -; j_call: TRBJ2-5; v_call: TRBV9; d_call: TRBD2; cdr3_nt: TGTGCCAGCAGCGGGAGACTAGCTGCCGTTACGGAGCAGTACTTC; cdr3_aa: CASSGRLAAVTEQYF
clone_size: -; j_call: TRBJ1-2; v_call: TRBV5-4; d_call: TRBD1; cdr3_nt: TGTGCCAGCAGCCCTCGGGAGGGGGCTACTAGGGGCTATGGCTACACCTTC; cdr3_aa: CASSPREGATRGYGYTF
clone_size: -; j_call: TRBJ2-1; v_call: TRBV7-6; d_call: TRBD1; cdr3_nt: TGTGCCAGCAGCTTAGGGACAGGGGCCAGCTCCTACAATGAGCAGTTCTTC; cdr3_aa: CASSLGTGASSYNEQFF
clone_size: -; j_call: TRBJ2-2; v_call: TRBV7-9; d_call: -; cdr3_nt: TGTGCCAGCAGGATCCCGGGGGACCACACCGGGGAGCTGTTTTTT; cdr3_aa: CASRIPGDHTGELFF
clone_size: -; j_call: TRBJ2-7; v_call: TRBV9; d_call: -; cdr3_nt: TGTGCCAGCAGCGTAGGGGGGGACGTATACGAGCAGTACTTC; cdr3_aa: CASSVGGDVYEQYF
clone_size: -; j_call: TRBJ1-4; v_call: TRBV4-1; d_call: -; cdr3_nt: TGCGCCAGCAGCCAAGATCGAAAGGAACGAGGTGCGGAAAAACTGTTTTTT; cdr3_aa: CASSQDRKERGAEKLFF
clone_size: -; j_call: TRBJ2-2; v_call: TRBV7-3; d_call: -; cdr3_nt: TGTGCCAGCAGCGCCAGGGTGGGATACACCGGGGAGCTGTTTTTT; cdr3_aa: CASSARVGYTGELFF
clone_size: -; j_call: TRBJ1-1; v_call: TRBV6-1; d_call: -; cdr3_nt: TGTGCCAGCAGTGGAGGGGAGGTCACTGAAGCTTTCTTT; cdr3_aa: CASSGGEVTEAFF
clone_size: -; j_call: TRBJ1-2; v_call: TRBV4-3; d_call: TRBD1; cdr3_nt: TGCGCCAGCAGCCAAGGGACAGGGGCCTATGGCTACACCTTC; cdr3_aa: CASSQGTGAYGYTF